A selection of T cell receptor beta chains follows, all from one sample in a study of early T cells in non-severe SARS-CoV-2 infection. TCRdb re-called the 5' RACE reads with MiXCR, one entry per CDR3 protein. Counted here are tens of thousands of distinct CDR3 sequences, roughly 10% occurring once; the ten biggest clones make up around 8.3%. Material: whole blood. The receptors shown here come from an adult who was a healthcare worker with PCR-confirmed SARS-CoV-2 infection or an uninfected control (not recorded which). Each CDR3 is given without its conserved first and last residue. A D gene is named only where the DNA matches it firmly.

TRBJ2-7	TRBV9	TRBD2	ASSVGASGDYEQY
TRBJ1-6	TRBV6-2/TRBV6-3	.	ASSYGPSTLH
TRBJ1-5	TRBV20-1	TRBD1	SARDSLGQGRDQPQH
TRBJ2-2	TRBV24-1	TRBD1	ATSEDRANTGELF
TRBJ2-1	TRBV6-6	.	ASGDDEQF
TRBJ2-5	TRBV6-6	.	ATQTGGGGNLLKETQY
TRBJ2-3	TRBV12-3/TRBV12-4	.	ASSLGGRITDTQY
TRBJ1-3	TRBV7-6	TRBD1	ASSLDREVGNTIY
TRBJ2-2	TRBV29-1	.	SVAPGQDTGELF
TRBJ2-5	TRBV5-4	.	ASSLTGRRETQY
TRBJ2-5	TRBV10-3	.	AISGGREETQY
TRBJ1-3	TRBV7-3	.	ASSLESGSGNTIY
TRBJ1-1	TRBV5-6	TRBD1	ASSLFDRGPYTEAF
TRBJ2-1	TRBV20-1	TRBD2	SATLPGLANNEQF
TRBJ2-5	TRBV7-2	.	ASSPTWGTQY
TRBJ1-5	TRBV7-9	TRBD1	ASSQGGRNQPQH
TRBJ1-4	TRBV4-2	.	ASSQETDEREKLF
TRBJ1-1	TRBV2	.	ASPTENTEAF
TRBJ1-3	TRBV5-1	.	ASSLRPGDSGNTIY
TRBJ1-5	TRBV12-3/TRBV12-4	.	ASSLVGRSRDQPQH
TRBJ2-1	TRBV21-1	.	ASSTWTGDEQF
TRBJ2-7	TRBV5-1	.	ASSLISTYEQY
TRBJ2-1	TRBV19	TRBD2	ASSIGGSFNNEQF
TRBJ2-3	TRBV6-1	.	ASSGSARGTDTQY
TRBJ2-3	TRBV12-3/TRBV12-4	TRBD1	ASSSQGIGDTQY
TRBJ1-2	TRBV18	.	ASSPPSADYGYT
TRBJ2-7	TRBV29-1	.	SVVIPRATTYEQY
TRBJ2-7	TRBV28	TRBD1	ASRFSDREGKEQY
TRBJ1-1	TRBV12-3/TRBV12-4	.	ATLYTTGTEAF
TRBJ2-2	TRBV18	.	ASSPGPYTGELF
TRBJ2-7	TRBV20-1	TRBD1	SAIPGQDYEQY
TRBJ1-4	TRBV29-1	.	SVESEKLF
TRBJ2-7	TRBV7-9	.	ASSLGQLISYEQY
TRBJ2-3	TRBV4-1	.	ASSQEGRGTDTQY
TRBJ2-1	TRBV6-4	.	ASSDSTGAYNEQF
TRBJ2-3	TRBV20-1	.	SARDFRGTDTQY
TRBJ2-2	TRBV21-1	.	ASSKASVTGELF
TRBJ2-3	TRBV20-1	TRBD2	SALTAGGPADTQY
TRBJ2-3	TRBV20-1	.	SARSGSATDTQY